This T cell receptor beta chain was identified in a study of T cells after yellow fever vaccination. TCRdb re-derived calls from the 5' RACE reads in MiXCR, one entry per CDR3 protein. The data show hundreds of thousands of distinct CDR3 sequences, about 12% seen once. Points from the study as a whole: Within FACS-sorted repertoires, abundant clonotypes contaminating from the bulk population could be present.

A note on this clonotype: Its antigen is not identified.

Germline V gene data show CDR1 as SQVTM and CDR2 as ANQGSEA. The CDR3 has 16 residues. Between the trimmed V and J ends, which lost 6 bases and 4 bases, there was a span of 24 bases. Here the sequenced sample was PBMCs, taken on the day of the yellow fever booster vaccination. This TCR was sampled from a man aged 25 to 40 who received the YFV17D yellow fever vaccine. The chain employs TRBV29-1 and TRBJ1-2; D may be TRBD1 (6 bases). Here the CDR3 reads CSVDRDTSRRGYGYTF. In nucleotides, the CDR3 is TGCAGCGTCGATCGGGACACTTCTCGAAGGGGCTATGGCTACACCTTC. Full variable domain (remainder filled in from reference TRBV29-1 and TRBJ1-2): SAVISQKPSRDICQRGTSLTIQCQVDSQVTMMFWYRQQPGQSLTLIATANQGSEATYESGFVIDKFPISRPNLTFSTLTVSNMSPEDSSIYLCSVDRDTSRRGYGYTFGSGTRLTVV.